Listed below are T cell receptor beta chains from one sample, sequenced in a study of CXCR3-negative and CXCR3-positive naive CD8 T cells. With the 5' RACE reads reprocessed, TCRdb shows one record per CDR3 protein and no DNA. This sample contains approximately 100,000 distinct CDR3 sequences. The sample taken for sequencing was naive CXCR3- CD8+ T cells from blood. The receptors originated from a human donor in good health. Some clones in this sample may be carry-over from other donors' samples. Both conserved end residues are part of each CDR3.

J: TRBJ2-1
V: TRBV13
CDR3: CASSLGTSMREQFF

J: TRBJ2-1
V: TRBV29-1
CDR3: CSVETGTSGSGSYNEQFF

J: TRBJ2-3
V: TRBV2
CDR3: CASRGTSPMGTQYF

J: TRBJ1-1
V: TRBV5-1
CDR3: CASSLGSTGSTEAFF

J: TRBJ1-6
V: TRBV4-3
CDR3: CASSQDRLVGGDNSPLHF

J: TRBJ1-6
V: TRBV12-3/TRBV12-4
CDR3: CASSPGAASPLHF

J: TRBJ2-5
V: TRBV21-1
CDR3: CASSKDGKETQYF

J: TRBJ2-5
V: TRBV5-1
CDR3: CASSLVGAGETQYF

J: TRBJ2-7
V: TRBV15
CDR3: CATAVGLTRGSYEQYF

J: TRBJ2-7
V: TRBV12-2
CDR3: CASQQPSLGLNNYEQYF

J: TRBJ2-7
V: TRBV13
CDR3: CASSQGQGSYEQYF

J: TRBJ2-1
V: TRBV7-4
CDR3: CASSPRGRESYNEQFF

J: TRBJ1-1
V: TRBV11-3
CDR3: CASSLNRLGGAFF

J: TRBJ1-2
V: TRBV7-9
CDR3: CASSESPTGADGYTF

J: TRBJ2-1
V: TRBV7-9
CDR3: CASRPPGQGVDEQFF

J: TRBJ2-7
V: TRBV6-2/TRBV6-3
CDR3: CASGSGLAGSADF

J: TRBJ2-3
V: TRBV6-5
CDR3: CASSLSRGTDTQYF

J: TRBJ2-5
V: TRBV28
CDR3: CASSRTGGEETQYF

J: TRBJ2-3
V: TRBV20-1
CDR3: CSARDLRDSNLDTQYF

J: TRBJ2-5
V: TRBV25-1
CDR3: CASSDRYQETQYF

J: TRBJ2-3
V: TRBV11-3
CDR3: CASSLNWGVPDTQYF

J: TRBJ1-2
V: TRBV29-1
CDR3: CSGQTGAEGYTF

J: TRBJ2-2
V: TRBV4-3
CDR3: CASNQDIWGQLNTGELFF

J: TRBJ2-5
V: TRBV6-1
CDR3: CASSDAPQETQYF

J: TRBJ1-5
V: TRBV10-3
CDR3: CAISAQASNQPQHF

J: TRBJ2-6
V: TRBV5-6
CDR3: CASSHDQGHPISGANVLTF

J: TRBJ2-1
V: TRBV9
CDR3: CASSVGDVLDEQFF